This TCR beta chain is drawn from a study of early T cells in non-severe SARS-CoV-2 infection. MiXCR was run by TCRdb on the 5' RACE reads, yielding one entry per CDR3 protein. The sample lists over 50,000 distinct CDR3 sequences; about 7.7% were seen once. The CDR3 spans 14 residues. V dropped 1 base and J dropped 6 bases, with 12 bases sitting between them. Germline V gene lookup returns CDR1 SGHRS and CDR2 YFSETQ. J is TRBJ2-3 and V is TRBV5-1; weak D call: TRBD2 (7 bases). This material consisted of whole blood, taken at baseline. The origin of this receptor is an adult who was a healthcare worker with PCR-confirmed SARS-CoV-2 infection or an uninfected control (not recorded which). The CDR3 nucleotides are TGCGCCAGCAGCTTGAGGGCGGGGGCCGATACGCAGTATTTT. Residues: CASSLRAGADTQYF.